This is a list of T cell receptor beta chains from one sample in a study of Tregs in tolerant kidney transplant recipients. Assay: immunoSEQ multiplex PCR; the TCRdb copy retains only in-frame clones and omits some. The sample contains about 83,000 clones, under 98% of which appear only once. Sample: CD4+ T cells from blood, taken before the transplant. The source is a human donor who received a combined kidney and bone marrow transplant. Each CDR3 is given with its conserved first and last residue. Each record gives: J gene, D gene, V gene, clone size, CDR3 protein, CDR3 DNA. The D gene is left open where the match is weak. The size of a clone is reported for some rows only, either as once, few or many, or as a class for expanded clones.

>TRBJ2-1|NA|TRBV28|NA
CASSFRYGSGSLNEQFF
TGTGCCAGCAGTTTTCGGTATGGTTCCGGTAGCTTGAATGAGCAGTTCTTC
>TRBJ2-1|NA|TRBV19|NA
CASRGVRGYNEQFF
TGTGCCAGTAGAGGTGTGCGGGGTTACAATGAGCAGTTCTTC
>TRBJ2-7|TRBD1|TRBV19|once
CASSTARDRRAYEQYF
TGTGCCAGTAGTACCGCACGGGACAGACGAGCCTACGAGCAGTACTTC
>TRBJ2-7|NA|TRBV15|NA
CATSFPGTPREQYF
TGTGCCACCAGCTTTCCGGGTACCCCTCGCGAGCAGTACTTC
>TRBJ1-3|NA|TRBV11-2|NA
CASSLEGAAGNTIYF
TGTGCCAGCAGCTTAGAGGGGGCTGCAGGAAACACCATATATTTT
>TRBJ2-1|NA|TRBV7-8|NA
CASSLMVGGHNEQFF
TGTGCCAGCAGCTTAATGGTGGGAGGTCACAATGAGCAGTTCTTC
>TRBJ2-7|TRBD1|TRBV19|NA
CASRAPRTGRFEQYF
TGTGCCAGTAGGGCTCCTAGGACAGGGCGTTTCGAGCAGTACTTC
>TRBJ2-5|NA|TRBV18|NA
CASSPDTQETQYF
TGTGCCAGCTCACCAGACACACAAGAGACCCAGTACTTC
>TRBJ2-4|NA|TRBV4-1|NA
CASSQVLLGPQYF
TGCGCCAGCAGTCAGGTATTGTTGGGGCCGCAGTACTTC
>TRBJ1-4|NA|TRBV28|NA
CASSTPGGTRATNEKLFF
TGTGCCAGCAGCACCCCGGGGGGGACCCGGGCAACTAATGAAAAACTGTTTTTT
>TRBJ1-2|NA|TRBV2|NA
CASTLQPTSNYGYTF
TGTGCCAGCACCCTACAGCCAACAAGTAACTATGGCTACACCTTC
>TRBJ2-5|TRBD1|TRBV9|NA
CASSARGQGETQYF
TGTGCCAGCAGCGCCAGGGGACAGGGGGAGACCCAGTACTTC
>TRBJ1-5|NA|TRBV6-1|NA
CASSGQDNQPQHF
TGTGCCAGCAGTGGACAGGACAATCAGCCCCAGCATTTT
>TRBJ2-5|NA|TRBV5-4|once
CASSLGGGGTQYQETQYF
TGTGCCAGCAGCTTGGGTGGTGGGGGGACTCAGTACCAAGAGACCCAGTACTTC
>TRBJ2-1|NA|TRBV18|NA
CASSLRGNEQFF
TGTGCCAGCTCTCTACGGGGGAATGAGCAGTTCTTC
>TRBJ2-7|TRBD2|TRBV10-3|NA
CAISEPGIGLAGGSYEQYF
TGTGCCATCAGCGAACCGGGGATAGGGCTGGCGGGGGGCTCCTACGAGCAGTACTTC
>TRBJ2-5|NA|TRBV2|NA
CASSVRDQETQYF
TGTGCCAGCAGTGTCCGGGACCAAGAGACCCAGTACTTC
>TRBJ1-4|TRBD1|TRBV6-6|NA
CASSWGQGAFNEKLFF
TGTGCCAGCAGTTGGGGACAGGGGGCTTTTAATGAAAAACTGTTTTTT
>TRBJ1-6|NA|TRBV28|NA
CASSFEGWYSPLHF
TGTGCCAGCAGTTTTGAGGGTTGGTATTCACCCCTCCACTTT
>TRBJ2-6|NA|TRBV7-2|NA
CASRQGTGANVLTF
TGTGCCAGCAGACAGGGAACTGGGGCCAACGTCCTGACTTTC
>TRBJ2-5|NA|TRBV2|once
CASSLEEETQYF
TGTGCCAGCAGTTTGGAGGAGGAGACCCAGTACTTC
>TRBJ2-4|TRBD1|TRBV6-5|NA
CASSTDRGFKNIQYF
TGTGCCAGCAGTACGGACAGGGGATTCAAAAACATTCAGTACTTC
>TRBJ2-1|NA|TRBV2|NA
CASLDGVSSEQFF
TGTGCTAGCCTTGACGGGGTTTCTAGTGAGCAGTTCTTC
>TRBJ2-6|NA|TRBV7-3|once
CASSLMGRDLTASSGANVLTF
TGTGCCAGCAGCTTAATGGGGCGGGACCTAACCGCGTCCTCTGGGGCCAACGTCCTGACTTTC